The 32 T cell receptor beta chains presented below share a single source sample, sequenced in a study of control samples from healthy donors and cancer patients. Profiled with immunoSEQ multiplex PCR; TCRdb holds only in-frame clones, not every one. The sample holds more than 15,000 clones; more than 75% are singletons and the top ten take roughly 8.8%. The sequenced sample was PBMCs. The source of these receptors is a woman aged 55-69 years with head and neck cancer.

The genes are TRBV7-9 and TRBJ2-5, with D tentatively TRBD1 (6 bases). The CDR3 totals 14 residues. Germline V lookup: CDR1 SEHNR, CDR2 FQNEAQ (reference sequence). V lost 5 bases and J 0 bases, leaving 10 bases between the germline ends. The CDR3 nucleotides are TGTGCCAGCAGCCAGGACAGCAACCAAGAGACCCAGTACTTC. It specifies CASSQDSNQETQYF.

J is TRBJ2-1 and V is TRBV18; D may be TRBD2 (6 bases). V gave up 6 bases and J gave up 5 bases, with 20 bases separating them. CDR1 and CDR2 from the germline V gene are KGHSH and LQKENI. CDR3 size: 16 residues. The CDR3 region is CASSLGTARRNNEQFF. The DNA of the CDR3 is TGTGCCAGCTCGCTCGGGACTGCCCGACGAAACAATGAGCAGTTCTTC.

This clone showed up just once. This chain connects TRBV10-3 to TRBJ1-1; D perhaps matches TRBD1 (6 bases). Trimming removed 5 bases at V and 4 bases at J, with 11 bases between. CDR3 size: 13 residues. Germline CDR1 is ENHRY and CDR2 is SYGVKD. The CDR3 here is CAISTQGSTEAFF. The CDR3 DNA reads as TGTGCCATCAGTACACAGGGTTCCACTGAAGCTTTCTTT.

This clone showed up just a few times. This chain connects TRBV19 to TRBJ2-1; D is unresolved. Trimming took off 4 bases at V and 2 bases at J, with 9 bases between the two ends. The CDR3 has 14 amino acids. Germline V gives CDR1 LNHDA, CDR2 SQIVND (reference sequence). The CDR3 is CASSTYGAYNEQFF. DNA for the CDR3: TGTGCCAGTAGTACCTACGGAGCCTACAATGAGCAGTTCTTC.

This chain links TRBV6-6 with TRBJ1-3; tentative D call: TRBD1 (6 bases). Germline CDR1 MNHNY, CDR2 SVGAGI (reference sequence). The CDR3 spans 13 residues. Trimming took off 7 bases at V and 9 bases at J, with 16 bases between the two ends. CDR3 amino acids: CASNGGGIGTIYF. DNA of the CDR3: TGTGCCAGCAACGGAGGGGGAATTGGCACCATATATTTT.

CDR3 nucleotide sequence: TGTGCCAGCAGTTTCGGGACAGGGAGTGGTGGGCAGTACTTC. It translates to CASSFGTGSGGQYF. The chain uses TRBV27 and TRBJ2-7; 9 bases agree with TRBD1. CDR3 length equals 14 residues. The trim removed 3 bases at V and 9 bases at J, leaving 9 bases unmatched. Germline V gives CDR1 MNHEY, CDR2 SMNVEV (reference sequence).

The chain combines TRBV6-5 with TRBJ2-1; 9 nucleotides align to TRBD2. The CDR3 is made up of 14 amino acids. V dropped 3 bases and J dropped 7; count of bases not matched to a gene: 4. Germline CDR1 reads MNHEY; CDR2 reads SVGAGI. CDR3 protein: CASSYLAGLNEQFF. CDR3 coding DNA: TGTGCCAGCAGTTATCTAGCGGGGCTAAATGAGCAGTTCTTC.

The V gene is TRBV5-5, the J gene TRBJ1-1, with D possibly TRBD1 on 5 matching bases. V lost 4 bases and J lost 1, with 11 bases in between. CDR1 is SGHKS and CDR2 is YYEKEE in the germline V gene (reference sequence). The CDR3 sequence is 14 residues long. CDR3: CASSLGLSNTEAFF. CDR3 DNA sequence: TGTGCCAGCAGCCTGGGACTTTCGAACACTGAAGCTTTCTTT.

The chain is built from TRBV12-3 or TRBV12-4 and TRBJ2-1, with no clear D. Trimming took 7 bases from V and 9 from J, leaving 13 bases between them. The length of the CDR3 is 12 residues. CDR3 sequence reads: CASTPSVGEQFF. CDR3 bases: TGTGCCAGCACCCCTTCCGTGGGTGAGCAGTTCTTC.

V usage is TRBV13 and J usage is TRBJ2-3; 11 nucleotides match TRBD2. Germline values: CDR1 PRHDT, CDR2 FYEKMQ (reference sequence). V lost 4 bases to trimming and J lost 6 bases; unmatched junction nucleotides: 9. The CDR3 length is 16 residues. In DNA, the CDR3 is TGTGCCAGCAGCTCCCGACTAGCGGGGTGGGATGATACGCAGTATTTT. Protein product: CASSSRLAGWDDTQYF.

This clone was observed a few times. The rearrangement joins TRBV2 to TRBJ1-4; 8 positions match TRBD1. The CDR3 spans 14 residues. The ends lost 3 bases at V and 10 bases at J; junction bases unmatched: 7. The germline CDR1 and CDR2 sequences are SNHLY and FYNNEI. The CDR3 is CASSDLGQGGKLFF. CDR3 nucleotide sequence: TGTGCCAGCAGTGATCTCGGACAGGGAGGAAAACTGTTTTTT.

CDR3 loop: CASSGGQGPSYEQYF. The CDR3 DNA follows: TGTGCCAGTAGCGGGGGACAGGGGCCTTCCTACGAGCAGTACTTC. The chain joins TRBV19 to TRBJ2-7; TRBD1 aligns across 10 bases. This CDR3 region has 15 residues. V dropped 6 bases and J dropped 1; count of bases not matched to a gene: 6. Germline V gene lookup returns CDR1 LNHDA and CDR2 SQIVND (reference sequence).

The chain is built from TRBV12-3 or TRBV12-4 and TRBJ2-7; TRBD1 matches 7 bases. Trimming at V came to 6 bases and at J to 2 bases, leaving 4 bases not matched to a gene. This CDR3 is 13 amino acids long. CDR3: CASSGQATYEQYF. The CDR3 nucleotides are TGTGCCAGCAGCGGACAGGCGACCTACGAGCAGTACTTC.

The chain has TRBV4-2 and TRBJ2-1; 7 nucleotides line up with TRBD2. J lost 10 bases, V lost 0 bases, and 12 bases had no gene match. Germline V lookup: CDR1 LGHNA, CDR2 YNFKEQ. There are 16 residues in the CDR3. The CDR3 reads CASSQDRAGASREQFF. The CDR3 coding sequence is TGTGCCAGCAGCCAAGATCGGGCGGGAGCCTCGAGGGAGCAGTTCTTC.

V and J are TRBV19 and TRBJ1-5, with TRBD1 as a possible D gene (6 bases). V was clipped by 5 bases and J by 6 bases, with 14 bases between them. CDR1 is LNHDA and CDR2 is SQIVND in the germline V gene (reference sequence). This CDR3 contains 14 residues. The CDR3 reads CASSPSGEIQPQHF. In nucleotides, the CDR3 is TGTGCCAGTAGTCCGTCAGGGGAAATTCAGCCCCAGCATTTT.

V usage is TRBV18 and J usage is TRBJ1-1; the match to TRBD1 covers 7 bases. The CDR3 is made up of 16 amino acids. Germline values: CDR1 KGHSH, CDR2 LQKENI. Trimming took 5 bases from V and 4 from J; bases not matched to a gene: 13. As DNA, the CDR3 is TGTGCCAGCTCATCTTACGGGGAATCAGGGGGCACTGAAGCTTTCTTT. Its protein is CASSSYGESGGTEAFF. The entire variable domain, with the rest obtained from reference TRBV18 and TRBJ1-1, is as follows: NAGVMQNPRHLVRRRGQEARLRCSPMKGHSHVYWYRQLPEEGLKFMVYLQKENIIDESGMPKERFSAEFPKEGPSILRIQQVVRGDSAAYFCASSSYGESGGTEAFFGQGTRLTVV.

The rearrangement joins TRBV19 to TRBJ2-7; TRBD1 might be the D (5 bases). CDR1 is LNHDA, CDR2 SQIVND, per germline (reference sequence). The CDR3 extends over 14 amino acids. V gave up 5 bases and J gave up 0 bases, with 11 bases separating them. This CDR3 is CASSPDGHSYEQYF. CDR3 DNA sequence: TGTGCCAGTAGTCCCGACGGACACTCCTACGAGCAGTACTTC.

V is TRBV5-6 and J is TRBJ1-2; maybe TRBD1 (5 bases). The germline V and J ends were trimmed by 5 bases and 6 bases, with 14 bases remaining between them. Per the germline V gene, CDR1 is SGHDT and CDR2 is YYEEEE. The CDR3 runs 13 residues. In nucleotides, the CDR3 is TGTGCCAGCAGTTGGGGCCGGGGAGATGGCTACACCTTC. Its translation: CASSWGRGDGYTF.

The count of this clone is one. The chain joins TRBV18 to TRBJ1-1; D is ambiguous. The CDR3 contains 13 residues. V lost 3 bases and J 4 bases, leaving 9 bases between the germline ends. Germline V CDR1 and CDR2: KGHSH, LQKENI. CDR3: CASSPILGTEAFF. The CDR3 DNA is TGTGCCAGCTCACCCATCTTGGGCACTGAAGCTTTCTTT.

The rearrangement links TRBV5-1 to TRBJ2-1; TRBD2 aligns across 10 bases. The CDR3 sequence is 14 residues long. V gave up 5 bases and J gave up 6 bases; unmatched junction bases: 5. Germline loops: CDR1 SGHRS, CDR2 YFSETQ. CDR3 loop: CASSRVAGGNEQFF. In DNA form, the CDR3 reads TGCGCCAGCAGTCGGGTAGCGGGAGGCAATGAGCAGTTCTTC.

V is TRBV5-4 and J is TRBJ1-5; 7 bases match TRBD1. Germline V gene sequence: CDR1 SGHNT, CDR2 YYREEE (reference sequence). V dropped 0 bases and J dropped 5; count of bases not matched to a gene: 8. This CDR3 has 16 residues. CDR3 protein: CASSLGGRGRDQPQHF. The CDR3 DNA follows: TGTGCCAGCAGCTTGGGGGGCAGGGGGAGGGATCAGCCCCAGCATTTT.

The V gene is TRBV2, the J gene TRBJ1-2; no reliable D call. The V and J ends lost 7 bases and 8 bases respectively, with 14 bases between them. The CDR3 runs to 12 residues. CDR1 and CDR2 (germline): SNHLY, FYNNEI. The CDR3 bases are TGTGCCAGCATTAGGTCAGCGGGGGGCTACACCTTC. Protein sequence: CASIRSAGGYTF.

This clone was detected only once. The V call is TRBV5-1, the J call TRBJ2-7, with 8 positions matching TRBD2. With 4 bases clipped from V and 4 bases from J, the junction kept 4 bases outside the gene matches. Germline V gene data show CDR1 as SGHRS and CDR2 as YFSETQ. The CDR3 length is 13 residues. CDR3 loop: CASSTGTRYEQYF. The CDR3 bases are TGCGCCAGCAGCACCGGGACTAGGTACGAGCAGTACTTC.

The rearrangement links TRBV15 to TRBJ2-5; tentative D call: TRBD2 (6 bases). Trimming stripped 3 bases from V and 6 bases from J, with 17 bases between. This CDR3 is 15 amino acids long. CDR1 LNHNV and CDR2 YYDKDF come from the germline V gene (reference sequence). CDR3 nucleotide sequence: TGTGCCACCAGCAGTTATCTAGGAGGGAGCAAGACCCAGTACTTC. Its protein is CATSSYLGGSKTQYF. Variable domain in full (rest from reference TRBV15 and TRBJ2-5): DAMVIQNPRYQVTQFGKPVTLSCSQTLNHNVMYWYQQKSSQAPKLLFHYYDKDFNNEADTPDNFQSRRPNTSFCFLDIRSPGLGDTAMYLCATSSYLGGSKTQYFGPGTRLLVL.

The chain couples TRBV7-3 to TRBJ2-1; 9 bases are a match to TRBD2. Unmatched junction bases numbered 7, after V lost 1 base and J lost 9 bases. Per the germline V gene, CDR1 is SGHTA and CDR2 is FQGTGA. This CDR3 has 15 amino acids. The CDR3 loop is CASSLNLAGVGEQFF. The CDR3 DNA sequence: TGTGCCAGCAGCTTAAACTTAGCGGGAGTTGGTGAGCAGTTCTTC.

V usage is TRBV27 and J usage is TRBJ2-7, with 9 bases fitting TRBD1. This CDR3 contains 14 residues. CDR1 and CDR2 from the germline V gene are MNHEY and SMNVEV (reference sequence). V was pared by 6 bases and J by 4 bases, with 7 bases of the junction left unmatched. CDR3 protein: CASRRTGVTYEQYF. The CDR3 nucleotides are TGTGCCAGCAGAAGGACAGGGGTGACTTACGAGCAGTACTTC.

The chain has TRBV4-1 and TRBJ1-2, with a weak D call TRBD1 (6 bases). CDR3 length: 16 amino acids. V was trimmed by 0 bases and J by 0 bases, leaving 11 bases between them. CDR1 is MGHRA and CDR2 is YSYEKL in the germline V gene. CDR3 nucleotide sequence: TGCGCCAGCAGCCAAGAACAGGGAACACCTAACTATGGCTACACCTTC. Residues: CASSQEQGTPNYGYTF.

The CDR3, as DNA: TGTGCCAGCAGCCAAGGCGGGGGGCGCAATGAGCAGTTCTTC. Residues: CASSQGGGRNEQFF. This sequence joins TRBV4-2 and TRBJ2-1; 8 bases agree with TRBD2. CDR3 length: 14 amino acids. Germline V lookup: CDR1 LGHNA, CDR2 YNFKEQ. V shed 1 base, J shed 6 bases, and the junction held 2 bases outside the gene matches.

The V call is TRBV5-6, the J call TRBJ2-7, with 11 bases fitting TRBD2. The CDR3 is 17 amino acids. V gave up 4 bases and J gave up 4 bases; unmatched junction bases: 13. Germline V CDR1 and CDR2: SGHDT, YYEEEE. Here the CDR3 reads CASSPGGLAARIYEQYF. For the CDR3, the DNA is TGTGCCAGCAGCCCGGGGGGACTAGCGGCGAGGATTTACGAGCAGTACTTC.

The V gene is TRBV9, the J gene TRBJ2-7; TRBD2 aligns across 10 bases. The V gene's germline CDR1 is SGDLS and CDR2 YYNGEE. The length of the CDR3 is 15 residues. The V segment lost 3 bases and the J segment 2 bases; nucleotides outside the gene matches: 5. The CDR3 DNA reads TGTGCCAGCAGCGACAAAGCGGGAGGGCCCTACGAGCAGTACTTC. Its translation is CASSDKAGGPYEQYF.

This chain joins TRBV13 and TRBJ1-6, with D tentatively TRBD1 (6 bases). This CDR3 spans 14 amino acids. V was shortened by 1 base and J by 6 bases, with 7 bases between the two germline ends. Germline values: CDR1 PRHDT, CDR2 FYEKMQ (reference sequence). The CDR3 DNA reads TGTGCCAGCAGCTTAGCCAGGGGTAATTCACCCCTCCACTTT. This codes for CASSLARGNSPLHF.

The chain links TRBV9 to TRBJ2-7; D remains unclear. Trimming removed 3 bases from V and 6 bases from J, with 13 bases in between. The CDR3 is 13 amino acids. CDR1 and CDR2 from the germline V gene are SGDLS and YYNGEE. The CDR3 is CASSASFPGEQYF. The CDR3 region has the DNA TGTGCCAGCAGCGCTAGTTTCCCAGGCGAGCAGTACTTC.